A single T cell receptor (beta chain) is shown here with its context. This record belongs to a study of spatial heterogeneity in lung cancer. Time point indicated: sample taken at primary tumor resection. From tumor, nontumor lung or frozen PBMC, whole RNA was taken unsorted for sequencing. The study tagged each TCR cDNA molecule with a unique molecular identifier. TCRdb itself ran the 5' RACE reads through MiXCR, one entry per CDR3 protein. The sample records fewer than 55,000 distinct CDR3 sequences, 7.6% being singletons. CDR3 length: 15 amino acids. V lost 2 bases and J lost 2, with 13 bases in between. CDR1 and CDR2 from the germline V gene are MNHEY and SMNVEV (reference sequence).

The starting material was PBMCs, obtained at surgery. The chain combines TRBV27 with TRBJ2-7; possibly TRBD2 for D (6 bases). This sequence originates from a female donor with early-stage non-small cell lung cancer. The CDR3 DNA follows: TGTGCCAGCAGTTTAAGGAGGGTTGGTACCTACGAGCAGTACTTC. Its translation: CASSLRRVGTYEQYF.